The 17 T cell receptor beta chains below all came from one sample that was sequenced in a study of cytomegalovirus exposure and HLA in healthy donors. The study ran its PCR with 60 Vbeta and 13 Jbeta primers. Some clones are missing from TCRdb's copy, which holds only in-frame ones; the method was immunoSEQ multiplex PCR. The sample contains 75,000 to 95,000 clones, roughly two thirds of which appear only once. The material sequenced was PBMCs. These TCRs come from a woman in her 30s in good health and CMV-seronegative.

V is TRBV28 and J is TRBJ1-2, with a possible D match to TRBD1 (5 bases). Germline lookup yields CDR1 MDHEN and CDR2 SYDVKM. V was clipped by 11 bases and J by 8 bases, with 15 bases between them. The CDR3 has 11 amino acids. Written as DNA, the CDR3 is TGTGCCTGGGGGGACGTCTTGGGCTACACCTTC. The encoded protein is CAWGDVLGYTF.

This clone was counted a few times. The CDR3 reads CASSTPRVNTEAFF. The DNA for the CDR3 is TGTGCCAGCAGTACTCCGAGGGTCAACACTGAAGCTTTCTTT. The gene calls are TRBV6-5 and TRBJ1-1; D is unresolved. The CDR3 contains 14 residues. Germline lookup yields CDR1 MNHEY and CDR2 SVGAGI. The V and J ends lost 5 bases and 2 bases respectively, with 12 bases between them.

The J gene is TRBJ2-7, the V gene TRBV27; weak D call: TRBD1 (6 bases). The CDR3 totals 17 residues. The V gene's germline CDR1 is MNHEY and CDR2 SMNVEV (reference sequence). V lost 0 bases, J lost 0 bases, and 15 bases lay in between. The chain's CDR3 is CASSLSLQTGYSYEQYF. The CDR3 nucleotides read TGTGCCAGCAGTTTATCACTACAGACAGGCTACTCCTACGAGCAGTACTTC.

V usage is TRBV10-1 and J usage is TRBJ2-2, with 8 bases fitting TRBD2. Germline V CDR1 and CDR2: WNHNN, SYGVQD (reference sequence). After removal of 10 bases from V and 4 bases from J, the junction contained 8 bases not matched to a gene. This CDR3 region has 14 residues. The CDR3 bases are TGCGCCAACCCCGGGACTAGAGGCACCGGGGAGCTGTTTTTT. The encoded protein is CANPGTRGTGELFF.

This rearrangement joins TRBV10-3 to TRBJ1-3, with D perhaps TRBD1 (5 bases). The CDR3 is 16 amino acids. V was pared by 3 bases and J by 0 bases, with 12 bases between. Germline V gives CDR1 ENHRY, CDR2 SYGVKD. In DNA form, the CDR3 reads TGTGCCATCAGTGATCCAGGGCACTTCTCTGGAAACACCATATATTTT. Translating gives CAISDPGHFSGNTIYF.

The chain carries TRBV19 and TRBJ1-5; TRBD1 matches 8 bases. CDR1 LNHDA and CDR2 SQIVND come from the germline V gene (reference sequence). There are 16 residues in the CDR3. The J segment lost 6 bases and the V segment lost 7 bases, leaving 14 bases of the junction unmatched. The CDR3 DNA sequence: TGTGCCAGTAAAATCCTCACAGGGGGAGAACGTCAGCCCCAGCATTTT. Translation: CASKILTGGERQPQHF. Variable domain in full (rest from reference TRBV19 and TRBJ1-5): DGGITQSPKYLFRKEGQNVTLSCEQNLNHDAMYWYRQDPGQGLRLIYYSQIVNDFQKGDIAEGYSVSREKKESFPLTVTSAQKNPTAFYLCASKILTGGERQPQHFGDGTRLSIL.

Only one count was recorded for this clone. The J gene is TRBJ1-3, the V gene TRBV6-5; D is perhaps TRBD1 (5 bases). Trimming stripped 6 bases from V and 0 bases from J, with 6 bases between. This CDR3 has 13 residues. Germline CDR1 and CDR2: MNHEY and SVGAGI. The CDR3 DNA reads TGTGCCAGCAGACAGGACTCTGGAAACACCATATATTTT. Translated, it gives CASRQDSGNTIYF.

The J gene is TRBJ2-5, the V gene TRBV27; D unresolved. Germline lookup yields CDR1 MNHEY and CDR2 SMNVEV (reference sequence). Trimming took 3 bases from V and 6 from J, leaving 14 bases between them. This CDR3 spans 14 amino acids. CDR3 nucleotide sequence: TGTGCCAGCAGTTTTTCCGGTCCCGAGAAGACCCAGTACTTC. It encodes CASSFSGPEKTQYF.

This chain links TRBV7-9 with TRBJ2-1; 7 bases are shared with TRBD2. The CDR3 covers 14 residues. The germline CDR1 and CDR2 sequences are SEHNR and FQNEAQ (reference sequence). J was trimmed by 10 bases and V by 8 bases; bases with no gene match: 14. CDR3 protein: CASGWVGGTGEQFF. CDR3 DNA sequence: TGTGCCAGCGGTTGGGTCGGGGGGACGGGGGAGCAGTTCTTC.

This sequence joins TRBV6-1 and TRBJ1-2; D gene unclear. CDR3 length equals 12 residues. The germline V gene has CDR1 MNHNS and CDR2 SASEGT. V shed 4 bases and J shed 4 bases, with 7 bases lying between them. In DNA, the CDR3 is TGTGCCAGCAGTGGGCGGATCTATGGCTACACCTTC. Translated, it gives CASSGRIYGYTF.

This chain joins TRBV18 and TRBJ1-5; 9 bases map to TRBD1. Trimming took 4 bases from V and 2 from J; bases not matched to a gene: 9. Germline CDR1 reads KGHSH; CDR2 reads LQKENI. The length of the CDR3 is 17 residues. Here the CDR3 reads CASSHKPRDRGNQPQHF. The DNA of the CDR3 is TGTGCCAGCTCACATAAACCCCGGGACAGGGGCAATCAGCCCCAGCATTTT.

V gene TRBV27 combines with J gene TRBJ2-7; D is uncertain. This CDR3 has 13 amino acids. Germline values: CDR1 MNHEY, CDR2 SMNVEV (reference sequence). V lost 6 bases and J 2 bases, leaving 11 bases between the germline ends. CDR3 coding DNA: TGTGCCAGCAGGGGCTCACCTCCCTACGAGCAGTACTTC. This translates into CASRGSPPYEQYF.

This clone was counted once. This chain joins TRBV7-3 and TRBJ2-1; D is possibly TRBD2 (6 bases). This CDR3 has 16 amino acids. In germline, CDR1 is SGHTA, CDR2 FQGTGA. The ends were cut back, 2 bases at V and 4 bases at J, with 15 bases in the middle. CDR3 nucleotide sequence: TGTGCCAGCAGCTTACGGGAGCTAGACAGATACAATGAGCAGTTCTTC. Residues: CASSLRELDRYNEQFF.

This chain uses TRBV5-1 with TRBJ2-7; 7 nucleotides agree with TRBD1. The V gene's germline CDR1 is SGHRS and CDR2 YFSETQ. The CDR3 consists of 13 residues. V dropped 2 bases and J dropped 6; count of bases not matched to a gene: 5. The CDR3 spells CASSFRGIGEQYF. CDR3 coding DNA: TGCGCCAGCAGCTTCAGGGGGATTGGCGAGCAGTACTTC. The full variable domain, in which reference TRBV5-1 and TRBJ2-7 provide the parts outside the CDR3, is KAGVTQTPRYLIKTRGQQVTLSCSPISGHRSVSWYQQTPGQGLQFLFEYFSETQRNKGNFPGRFSGRQFSNSRSEMNVSTLELGDSALYLCASSFRGIGEQYFGPGTRLTVT.

This sequence joins TRBV29-1 and TRBJ1-1; perhaps TRBD1 as D (6 bases). The CDR3 totals 13 residues. Trimming removed 6 bases at V and 2 bases at J, with 13 bases between. The germline V gene encodes CDR1 SQVTM and CDR2 ANQGSEA. The CDR3 DNA is TGCAGCGTCCGGACAGACAGCAACACTGAAGCTTTCTTT. Its translation is CSVRTDSNTEAFF.

The genes are TRBV19 and TRBJ1-2, with 9 bases lining up with TRBD1. V dropped 11 bases and J dropped 7; count of bases not matched to a gene: 5. Looked up from germline, CDR1 is LNHDA and CDR2 is SQIVND (reference sequence). CDR3 length: 11 amino acids. The CDR3 protein is CALRDRVGYTF. The CDR3 DNA follows: TGTGCCCTGAGGGACAGGGTTGGCTACACCTTC.

V is TRBV27 and J is TRBJ1-1, with D maybe TRBD1 (5 bases). V was clipped by 6 bases and J by 0 bases, with 14 bases between them. This CDR3 is built from 15 residues. Germline V gene sequence: CDR1 MNHEY, CDR2 SMNVEV (reference sequence). The CDR3: CASSPQGRMNTEAFF. The CDR3 region has the DNA TGTGCCAGCAGCCCTCAGGGCCGCATGAACACTGAAGCTTTCTTT.